This T cell receptor (beta chain) was sequenced in a study of cytomegalovirus exposure and HLA in healthy donors. On the study more broadly: Genotyping showed roughly 76% of roughly 400 donors falling in the Caucasian-associated ancestry cluster.

Primers for the PCR totalled 60 Vbeta and 13 Jbeta. Here immunoSEQ multiplex PCR was the method, and the copy in TCRdb shows in-frame clones only, minus some. Among tens of thousands of clones listed, 68% were seen once. Study observations and caveats: The Asian-associated ancestry cluster reportedly had fewer N-insertions than the approximately 700-donor mean in a later analysis.

This CDR3 is 14 amino acids long. CDR1 is ENHRY, CDR2 SYGVKD, per germline. V lost 10 bases to trimming and J lost 7 bases; unmatched junction nucleotides: 10. This clone was observed a few times. Its specificity is not known. The chain joins TRBV10-3 to TRBJ1-6; TRBD1 agrees at 7 bases. This TCR was sampled from a woman aged 25-40 years in good health and CMV-seronegative. Sequenced: PBMCs. The CDR3 here is CASDPDRQNSPLHF. CDR3 DNA sequence: TGTGCCAGCGATCCGGACAGGCAAAATTCACCCCTCCACTTT.